Included here is one T cell receptor (beta chain) sequence, with context. This entry is derived from a study of blood T cell repertoires in COVID-19. Turning to the study itself: There were acute and convalescent COVID-19 samples, and they came from the United States, Italy and Spain.

Germline loops: CDR1 KGHSH, CDR2 LQKENI. This CDR3 comprises 14 residues. V lost 3 bases, J lost 5 bases, and 8 bases lay in between. In Seattle, patients joined the study during active infection and were tracked longitudinally. How the authors handled the data: Researchers report that nucleated cell counts were estimated from reference gene primer amplification. TCRdb's table, derived via immunoSEQ multiplex PCR, lists solely in-frame clones and lacks some. V, J and clone size derive from that table, while D and trimming were established from the DNA sequence. This table holds roughly 84,000 clones, 78% found once.

Material for sequencing was peripheral blood. V usage is TRBV18 and J usage is TRBJ1-6, with a possible D match to TRBD1 (5 bases). This receptor was obtained from a man in his fifties or sixties with COVID-19, enrolled during active disease. CDR3 DNA: TGTGCCAGCTCACCCGGACAAGATAATTCACCCCTCCACTTT. Its translation is CASSPGQDNSPLHF.